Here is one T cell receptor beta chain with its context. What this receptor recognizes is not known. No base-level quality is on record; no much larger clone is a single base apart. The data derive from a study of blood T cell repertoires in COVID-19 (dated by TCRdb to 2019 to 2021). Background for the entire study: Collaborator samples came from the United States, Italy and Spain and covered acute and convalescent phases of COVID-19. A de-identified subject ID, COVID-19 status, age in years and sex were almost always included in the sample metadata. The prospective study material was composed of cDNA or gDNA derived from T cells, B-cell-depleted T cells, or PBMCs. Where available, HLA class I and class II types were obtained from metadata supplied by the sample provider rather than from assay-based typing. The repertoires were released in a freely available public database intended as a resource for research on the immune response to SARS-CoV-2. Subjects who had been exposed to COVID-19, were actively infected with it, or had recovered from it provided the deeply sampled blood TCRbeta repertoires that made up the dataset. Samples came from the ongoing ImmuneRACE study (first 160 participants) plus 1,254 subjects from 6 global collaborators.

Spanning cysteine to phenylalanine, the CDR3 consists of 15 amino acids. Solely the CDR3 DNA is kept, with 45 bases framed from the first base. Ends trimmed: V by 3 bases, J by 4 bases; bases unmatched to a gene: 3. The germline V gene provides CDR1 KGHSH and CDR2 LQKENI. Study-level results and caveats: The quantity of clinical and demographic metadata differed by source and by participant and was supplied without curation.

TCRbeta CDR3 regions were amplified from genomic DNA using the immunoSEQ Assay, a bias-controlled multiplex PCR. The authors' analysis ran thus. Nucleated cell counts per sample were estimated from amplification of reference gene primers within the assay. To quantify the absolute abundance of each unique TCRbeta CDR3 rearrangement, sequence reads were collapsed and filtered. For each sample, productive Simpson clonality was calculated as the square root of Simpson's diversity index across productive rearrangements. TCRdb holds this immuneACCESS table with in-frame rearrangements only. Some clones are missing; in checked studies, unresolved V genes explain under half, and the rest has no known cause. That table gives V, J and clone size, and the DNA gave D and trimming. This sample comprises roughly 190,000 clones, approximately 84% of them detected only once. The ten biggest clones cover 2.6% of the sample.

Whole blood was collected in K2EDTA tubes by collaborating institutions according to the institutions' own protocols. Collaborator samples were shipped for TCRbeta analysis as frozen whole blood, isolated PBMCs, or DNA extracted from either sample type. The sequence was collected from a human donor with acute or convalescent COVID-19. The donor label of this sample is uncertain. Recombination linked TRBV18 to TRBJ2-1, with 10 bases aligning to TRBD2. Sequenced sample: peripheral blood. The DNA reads TGTGCCAGCTCACCGGGTAGCGGGGGGTACAATGAGCAGTTCTTC. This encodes CASSPGSGGYNEQFF.